These 27 T cell receptor beta chains share one sample of origin, sequenced in a study of chemoradiotherapy in HPV16-positive cancers. Clones were sequenced by immunoSEQ multiplex PCR, and TCRdb holds only the in-frame ones, with some missing. The repertoire holds 20,000 or so clones, with roughly 86% as singletons. Source: blood, taken from a patient who underwent chemoradiotherapy. Receptor source: a human donor with HPV-associated anogenital cancer.

CDR3 in amino acids: CASSLGWSTDTQYF. For the CDR3, the DNA is TGTGCCAGCAGCTTAGGGTGGAGCACAGATACGCAGTATTTT. V is TRBV7-2 and J is TRBJ2-3; D is undetermined. CDR1 and CDR2 from the germline V gene are SGHTA and FQGNSA. This CDR3 has 14 residues. V lost 1 base, J lost 0 bases, and 5 bases lay in between.

CDR3 in DNA: TGCGCCAGCAGCCGAAATAGCGGGGTACGCTACAATGAGCAGTTCTTC. Translation: CASSRNSGVRYNEQFF. The J gene is TRBJ2-1, the V gene TRBV4-3; TRBD2 matches 8 bases. This CDR3 has 16 amino acids. Germline CDR1 is LGHNA and CDR2 is YSLEER. V shed 4 bases, J shed 3 bases, and the junction held 8 bases outside the gene matches.

The CDR3: CASSVLYRDRVAKNIQYF. The CDR3 coding sequence is TGTGCCAGCAGCGTACTCTACAGGGACCGAGTGGCCAAAAACATTCAGTACTTC. The chain employs TRBV5-5 and TRBJ2-4, with D tentatively TRBD1 (6 bases). The CDR3 loop spans 18 amino acids. Germline CDR1 reads SGHKS; CDR2 reads YYEKEE (reference sequence). Trimming cost V 4 bases and J 1 base, with 21 bases left between them.

The V and J genes are TRBV28 and TRBJ2-7; 8 bases map to TRBD2. The CDR3 is 13 residues long. Germline lookup yields CDR1 MDHEN and CDR2 SYDVKM. J was trimmed by 7 bases and V by 7 bases; bases with no gene match: 9. CDR3: CASKSNGRGEQYF. For the CDR3, the DNA is TGTGCCAGCAAGTCAAACGGGAGGGGGGAGCAGTACTTC.

The CDR3 DNA reads as TGTGCCAGCAGCAACACAGGGTTTGTAACCCACAATGAGCAGTTCTTC. Protein product: CASSNTGFVTHNEQFF. The rearrangement links TRBV7-9 to TRBJ2-1; TRBD1 might be the D (6 bases). Between the trimmed V and J ends, which lost 5 bases and 5 bases, there was a span of 19 bases. The CDR3 covers 16 residues. From germline, CDR1 is SEHNR and CDR2 FQNEAQ (reference sequence).

The J gene is TRBJ1-2, the V gene TRBV5-1, with unresolved D. The CDR3 sequence is 14 residues long. Trimming cost V 1 base and J 6 bases, with 13 bases left between them. CDR1 is SGHRS, CDR2 YFSETQ, per germline. The CDR3 nucleotides are TGCGCCAGCAGCTTGTCCGACACGAGGGATGGCTACACCTTC. This gives the protein CASSLSDTRDGYTF.

This chain connects TRBV11-3 to TRBJ2-7, with TRBD2 matching over 8 bases. The V gene's germline CDR1 is SGHNT and CDR2 YENEEA. This CDR3 has 16 amino acids. Germline trimming cut 5 bases from V and 2 bases from J; bases unmatched to any gene: 11. For the CDR3, the DNA is TGTGCCAGCAGCCAAGCCTCAGCGGGAGTTGCCTACGAGCAGTACTTC. It translates to CASSQASAGVAYEQYF. Full variable domain (remainder filled in from reference TRBV11-3 and TRBJ2-7): EAGVVQSPRYKIIEKKQPVAFWCNPISGHNTLYWYLQNLGQGPELLIRYENEEAVDDSQLPKDRFSAERLKGVDSTLKIQPAELGDSAVYLCASSQASAGVAYEQYFGPGTRLTVT.

This chain uses TRBV7-2 with TRBJ2-5, with 13 bases fitting TRBD2. The CDR3 loop spans 16 amino acids. Germline loops: CDR1 SGHTA, CDR2 FQGNSA. V lost 1 base to trimming and J lost 5 bases; unmatched junction nucleotides: 4. CDR3 sequence: CASSLGLAGGGETQYF. The CDR3 coding sequence is TGTGCCAGCAGCTTAGGACTAGCGGGGGGCGGTGAGACCCAGTACTTC. The variable domain in full, with the rest retrieved from reference TRBV7-2 and TRBJ2-5, is GAGVSQSPSNKVTEKGKDVELRCDPISGHTALYWYRQSLGQGLEFLIYFQGNSAPDKSGLPSDRFSAERTGGSVSTLTIQRTQQEDSAVYLCASSLGLAGGGETQYFGPGTRLLVL.

The chain joins TRBV19 to TRBJ2-1; D is undetermined. V was trimmed by 6 bases and J by 2 bases, leaving 14 bases between them. Germline CDR1 LNHDA, CDR2 SQIVND (reference sequence). The CDR3 runs to 15 residues. CDR3 sequence reads: CASRGDVSAYNEQFF. Here the CDR3 DNA reads TGTGCCAGTAGAGGTGACGTCTCCGCCTACAATGAGCAGTTCTTC.

The chain links TRBV7-2 to TRBJ1-5; D perhaps matches TRBD1 (6 bases). Trimming shortened V by 6 bases and J by 7 bases, and 19 bases separated the two germline ends. CDR3 length equals 15 residues. CDR1 and CDR2 (germline): SGHTA, FQGNSA. The CDR3 DNA sequence: TGTGCCAGCAGTCACAGAATGGGGGGGCAACAGCCCCAGCATTTT. This translates into CASSHRMGGQQPQHF.

V and J are TRBV6-5 and TRBJ2-1, with 11 positions matching TRBD2. V lost 6 bases, J lost 7 bases, and 8 bases stayed unmatched. CDR3 length: 15 amino acids. From germline, CDR1 is MNHEY and CDR2 SVGAGI. CDR3 bases: TGTGCCAGCAGCCTTAGCGGGGGGGCCAGGAATGAGCAGTTCTTC. Translated: CASSLSGGARNEQFF.

The chain combines TRBV6-5 with TRBJ2-1, with 9 positions matching TRBD2. Trimming took 5 bases from V and 5 from J; bases not matched to a gene: 7. The CDR3 loop spans 15 amino acids. Germline V gene lookup returns CDR1 MNHEY and CDR2 SVGAGI. The chain's CDR3 is CASSRGSSGNNEQFF. DNA for the CDR3: TGTGCCAGCAGTCGGGGGTCTAGCGGGAACAATGAGCAGTTCTTC.

This chain links TRBV7-7 with TRBJ2-2; 7 nucleotides line up with TRBD1. Losses at the gene ends were 5 bases for V and 6 bases for J; bases not matched to a gene: 9. This CDR3 region has 15 residues. Germline CDR1 is SSHAT and CDR2 is FNYEAQ (reference sequence). The CDR3 here is CASSLGGQMAGELFF. DNA of the CDR3: TGTGCCAGCAGCCTTGGGGGACAGATGGCCGGGGAGCTGTTTTTT.

This chain links TRBV28 with TRBJ1-1; 7 positions agree with TRBD1. Trimming removed 4 bases from V and 12 bases from J; junction bases left unmatched: 11. CDR1 is MDHEN, CDR2 SYDVKM, per germline. CDR3 size: 13 residues. The DNA for the CDR3 is TGTGCCAGCAGTTATGGACAGGCGTTTATAACTTTCTTT. The encoded protein is CASSYGQAFITFF.

The rearrangement links TRBV4-1 to TRBJ2-1; a weak D match, TRBD2 (6 bases). Deletions cut 2 bases from V and 1 base from J, with 15 bases between. The CDR3 loop spans 17 amino acids. Germline lookup yields CDR1 MGHRA and CDR2 YSYEKL. CDR3 sequence (DNA): TGCGCCAGCAGCCAACCCAGACTAGTGCGGTCCTACAATGAGCAGTTCTTC. Protein: CASSQPRLVRSYNEQFF.

V is TRBV4-3 and J is TRBJ1-6; 10 bases line up with TRBD1. This CDR3 comprises 16 residues. Trimming took 1 base from V and 7 from J; bases not matched to a gene: 4. The germline V gene has CDR1 LGHNA and CDR2 YSLEER. This chain's CDR3 is CASSQVGTGVNSPLHF. The CDR3 coding sequence is TGCGCCAGCAGCCAAGTTGGGACAGGGGTAAATTCACCCCTCCACTTT.

V usage is TRBV19 and J usage is TRBJ1-5; possible D gene TRBD1, 6 bases. CDR3 length equals 17 residues. V lost 6 bases, J lost 0 bases, and 18 bases lay in between. From germline, CDR1 is LNHDA and CDR2 SQIVND (reference sequence). The CDR3: CASSPLGQGISNQPQHF. Here the CDR3 DNA reads TGTGCCAGTAGCCCATTAGGCCAGGGGATTAGCAATCAGCCCCAGCATTTT.

The table lists this clone with a count of one. The J gene is TRBJ1-6, the V gene TRBV28, with a possible D match to TRBD1 (5 bases). This CDR3 is built from 17 residues. Trimming took off 5 bases at V and 5 bases at J, with 19 bases between the two ends. CDR1 and CDR2 from the germline V gene are MDHEN and SYDVKM. CDR3 DNA sequence: TGTGCCAGCAGTCTCCCGGGGACCAGGAGAAATAATTCACCCCTCCACTTT. Protein product: CASSLPGTRRNNSPLHF.

The V gene is TRBV4-3, the J gene TRBJ1-6; tentatively, D is TRBD1 (5 bases). Germline CDR1 and CDR2: LGHNA and YSLEER. Trimming left V 3 bases short and J 9 bases short, with 6 bases between. CDR3 length: 12 amino acids. DNA of the CDR3: TGCGCCAGCAGCCAGGGGACTTCACCCCTCCACTTT. Protein product: CASSQGTSPLHF.

V gene TRBV11-2 combines with J gene TRBJ2-6; a possible D gene is TRBD1 (8 bases). V was clipped by 3 bases and J by 6 bases, with 21 bases between them. The V gene's germline CDR1 is SGHAT and CDR2 FQNNGV. This CDR3 is 18 amino acids long. CDR3: CASSFRTGRGRAANVLTF. The DNA of the CDR3 is TGTGCCAGCAGCTTTCGGACAGGGCGGGGGCGTGCGGCCAACGTCCTGACTTTC.

This clone was detected a few times. The chain uses TRBV2 and TRBJ1-3, with TRBD1 matching over 7 bases. The CDR3 loop spans 14 amino acids. Germline V gene sequence: CDR1 SNHLY, CDR2 FYNNEI. V shed 6 bases, J shed 0 bases, and the junction held 2 bases outside the gene matches. For the CDR3, the DNA is TGTGCCAGCAGGACAGGGAGCTCTGGAAACACCATATATTTT. Translation: CASRTGSSGNTIYF. The full variable domain, its missing parts supplied by reference TRBV2 and TRBJ1-3, is EPEVTQTPSHQVTQMGQEVILRCVPISNHLYFYWYRQILGQKVEFLVSFYNNEISEKSEIFDDQFSVERPDGSNFTLKIRSTKLEDSAMYFCASRTGSSGNTIYFGEGSWLTVV.

V is TRBV28 and J is TRBJ2-7; tentative D call: TRBD2 (6 bases). The germline V and J ends were trimmed by 8 bases and 4 bases, with 12 bases remaining between them. The CDR3 sequence is 12 residues long. Germline CDR1 MDHEN, CDR2 SYDVKM. The CDR3 loop is CASGGLGYEQYF. The CDR3 nucleotides are TGTGCCAGCGGAGGGTTGGGTTACGAGCAGTACTTC.

Worth noting for this clone: A junction end diverges from the germline sequence, so it may reflect a read error. Other DNA sequences in the sample encode the same CDR3. The V and J genes are TRBV29-1 and TRBJ2-7; the D gene could be TRBD1 or TRBD2 (5 bases each). The CDR3 is 14 amino acids. Germline values: CDR1 SQVTM, CDR2 ANQGSEA. CDR3 coding DNA: TGCAGCGTTGGGGGCGGGCCTCAAGCCTACGAGCAGTACTTT. As protein: CSVGGGPQAYEQYF.

The V gene is TRBV5-4, the J gene TRBJ1-5; TRBD1 might be the D (6 bases). Germline loops: CDR1 SGHNT, CDR2 YYREEE (reference sequence). The CDR3 contains 17 residues. Trimming pared 0 bases from V and 1 base from J, leaving 14 bases between. The CDR3 is CASSLGQGRGSNQPQHF. In DNA form, the CDR3 reads TGTGCCAGCAGCTTGGGTCAGGGGAGAGGCAGCAATCAGCCCCAGCATTTT.

The chain recombines TRBV19 with TRBJ2-5; unclear D gene. Trimming stripped 3 bases from V and 2 bases from J, with 10 bases between. Germline CDR1 reads LNHDA; CDR2 reads SQIVND (reference sequence). The CDR3 loop spans 14 amino acids. CDR3 in DNA: TGTGCCAGTAGTATCGTAGGCGGACAAGAGACCCAGTACTTC. Translated, it gives CASSIVGGQETQYF. The full variable domain, in which reference TRBV19 and TRBJ2-5 provide the parts outside the CDR3, is DGGITQSPKYLFRKEGQNVTLSCEQNLNHDAMYWYRQDPGQGLRLIYYSQIVNDFQKGDIAEGYSVSREKKESFPLTVTSAQKNPTAFYLCASSIVGGQETQYFGPGTRLLVL.

The chain combines TRBV11-2 with TRBJ2-2; D call uncertain. Trimming removed 3 bases from V and 7 bases from J, with 12 bases in between. CDR3 size: 14 residues. Germline CDR1 and CDR2: SGHAT and FQNNGV. The CDR3 loop reads CASSFEAQIGELFF. The CDR3 bases are TGTGCCAGCAGCTTCGAGGCCCAGATCGGGGAGCTGTTTTTT.

The count of this clone is one. The chain couples TRBV19 to TRBJ2-7; TRBD1 or TRBD2 may be the D gene (5 bases each). V lost 6 bases to trimming and J lost 2 bases, with 14 bases between them. Germline lookup yields CDR1 LNHDA and CDR2 SQIVND (reference sequence). This CDR3 is 14 amino acids long. The CDR3 DNA follows: TGTGCCAGTAGCACGGGACCCGGCACCTACGAGCAGTACTTC. Translation: CASSTGPGTYEQYF.